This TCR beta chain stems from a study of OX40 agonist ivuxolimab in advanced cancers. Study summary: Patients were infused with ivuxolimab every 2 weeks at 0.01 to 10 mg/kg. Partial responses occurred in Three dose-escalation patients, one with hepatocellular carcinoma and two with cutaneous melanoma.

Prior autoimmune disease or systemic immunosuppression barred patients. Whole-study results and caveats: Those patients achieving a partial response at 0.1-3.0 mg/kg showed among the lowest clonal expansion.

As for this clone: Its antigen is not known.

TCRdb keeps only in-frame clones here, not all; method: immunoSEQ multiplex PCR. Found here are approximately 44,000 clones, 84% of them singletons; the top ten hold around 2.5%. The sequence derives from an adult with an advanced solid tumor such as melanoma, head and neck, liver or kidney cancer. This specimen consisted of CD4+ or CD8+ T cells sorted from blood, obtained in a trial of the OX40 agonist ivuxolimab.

The CDR3 DNA reads as TGTGCCAGCAGCTTGTTTGGCAGGGGGAACAATCAGCCCCAGCATTTT. It encodes CASSLFGRGNNQPQHF. The chain joins TRBV5-4 to TRBJ1-5; TRBD1 agrees at 7 bases. The germline gives CDR1 SGHNT, CDR2 YYREEE (reference sequence). The CDR3 is 16 residues long. Trimming cost V 1 base and J 3 bases; bases outside gene matches: 7. Full variable domain (remainder filled in from reference TRBV5-4 and TRBJ1-5): ETGVTQSPTHLIKTRGQQVTLRCSSQSGHNTVSWYQQALGQGPQFIFQYYREEENGRGNFPPRFSGLQFPNYSSELNVNALELDDSALYLCASSLFGRGNNQPQHFGDGTRLSIL.